These 25 T cell receptor beta chains originate from one sample sequenced in a study of blood T cell repertoires in COVID-19. The repertoire was sequenced with immunoSEQ multiplex PCR; TCRdb's copy has only in-frame clones and lacks some. The sample holds under 150,000 clones, just over 90% seen once. The sample comprised peripheral blood. These receptors all stem from a human donor with active COVID-19. The donor label of this sample is uncertain.

The chain has TRBV7-8 and TRBJ2-5, with D perhaps matching TRBD1 (7 bases). Trimming stripped 5 bases from V and 6 bases from J, with 22 bases between. This CDR3 spans 16 amino acids. CDR1 is SGHVS, CDR2 FQNEAQ, per germline. CDR3 nucleotide sequence: TGTGCCAGCAGCCCACTTGGGGGCAGGGGGAGGCAGACCCAGTACTTC. Its translation: CASSPLGGRGRQTQYF.

V and J are TRBV6-5 and TRBJ1-1; TRBD1 might be the D (5 bases). CDR3 length: 14 amino acids. V shed 0 bases and J shed 4 bases, with 9 bases lying between them. Germline V CDR1 and CDR2: MNHEY, SVGAGI. CDR3: CASSYSGGVTEAFF. Here the CDR3 DNA reads TGTGCCAGCAGTTACTCAGGAGGGGTCACTGAAGCTTTCTTT.

This clone was seen just once. The genes are TRBV28 and TRBJ1-1, with a possible D match to TRBD1 (6 bases). V was trimmed by 7 bases and J by 1 base, leaving 13 bases between them. The CDR3 is 14 residues long. CDR1 and CDR2 (germline): MDHEN, SYDVKM. CDR3 bases: TGTGCCAGCACGGGGACAACTAGGAACACTGAAGCTTTCTTT. Amino acid sequence: CASTGTTRNTEAFF.

The chain uses TRBV18 and TRBJ1-5; D is possibly TRBD1 (5 bases). This CDR3 spans 16 amino acids. Trimming removed 1 base at V and 0 bases at J, with 10 bases between. CDR1 and CDR2 (germline): KGHSH, LQKENI. CDR3 region: CASSPRLGHSNQPQHF. CDR3 bases: TGTGCCAGCTCACCACGTCTCGGACATAGCAATCAGCCCCAGCATTTT.

The chain recombines TRBV5-5 with TRBJ1-1; D remains unclear. Germline CDR1 is SGHKS and CDR2 is YYEKEE (reference sequence). Trimming took 2 bases from V and 2 from J, leaving 7 bases between them. The CDR3 runs to 13 residues. The CDR3 DNA reads TGTGCCAGCAGCTTACTAGTAAACACTGAAGCTTTCTTT. Translated: CASSLLVNTEAFF.

This chain links TRBV2 with TRBJ1-5; D unresolved. This CDR3 is built from 13 residues. Germline V CDR1 and CDR2: SNHLY, FYNNEI. V was cut by 1 base and J by 5 bases, with 6 bases left in between. The CDR3 coding sequence is TGTGCCAGCAGTGAAGTCAGATATCAGCCCCAGCATTTT. It encodes CASSEVRYQPQHF.

The rearrangement joins TRBV6-5 to TRBJ1-2; D might be TRBD1 (5 bases). Germline V CDR1 and CDR2: MNHEY, SVGAGI. The CDR3 is 12 amino acids. The V end was cut by 6 bases, the J end by 2 bases, with 7 bases between. CDR3 bases: TGTGCCAGCAGACAGGACAACTATGGCTACACCTTC. It specifies CASRQDNYGYTF.

The CDR3 is CASSQAQGQGSFGGYTF. The CDR3 nucleotides read TGTGCCAGCAGCCAAGCTCAGGGACAGGGGAGTTTCGGTGGCTACACCTTC. The V call is TRBV4-2, the J call TRBJ1-2; 10 positions agree with TRBD1. The germline gives CDR1 LGHNA, CDR2 YNFKEQ. The J segment lost 7 bases and the V segment lost 1 base, leaving 12 bases of the junction unmatched. The CDR3 spans 17 residues.

This chain joins TRBV6-1 and TRBJ1-3; unclear D gene. Germline CDR1 and CDR2: MNHNS and SASEGT. This CDR3 region has 16 residues. Trimming removed 4 bases from V and 4 bases from J, with 17 bases in between. The DNA for the CDR3 is TGTGCCAGCAGTGGGTACGGGGAACTGTCAGGAAACACCATATATTTT. Its translation: CASSGYGELSGNTIYF.

V usage is TRBV4-1 and J usage is TRBJ2-5, with D maybe TRBD2 (7 bases). The CDR3 is made up of 17 amino acids. The germline V and J ends were trimmed by 3 bases and 4 bases, with 21 bases remaining between them. Per the germline V gene, CDR1 is MGHRA and CDR2 is YSYEKL. The DNA of the CDR3 is TGCGCCAGCAGCCAGACGGGGTGGGGGGGCGCCTTAGAGACCCAGTACTTC. Protein: CASSQTGWGGALETQYF.

The rearrangement links TRBV5-1 to TRBJ2-2, with D unresolved. CDR1 is SGHRS and CDR2 is YFSETQ in the germline V gene. V lost 2 bases to trimming and J lost 2 bases, with 4 bases between them. The length of the CDR3 is 13 residues. CDR3 nucleotide sequence: TGCGCCAGCAGCTTCAAAAACACCGGGGAGCTGTTTTTT. Residues: CASSFKNTGELFF.

The chain carries TRBV27 and TRBJ1-4, with 11 bases matching TRBD1. V trimming: 2 bases; J trimming: 7 bases; junction bases outside the gene matches: 6. CDR3 length: 16 residues. Per the germline V gene, CDR1 is MNHEY and CDR2 is SMNVEV (reference sequence). CDR3 sequence reads: CASSLIGTGGTEKLFF. CDR3 in DNA: TGTGCCAGCAGTTTAATTGGGACAGGGGGTACTGAAAAACTGTTTTTT. Full variable domain (outside the CDR3, taken from reference TRBV27 and TRBJ1-4): EAQVTQNPRYLITVTGKKLTVTCSQNMNHEYMSWYRQDPGLGLRQIYYSMNVEVTDKGDVPEGYKVSRKEKRNFPLILESPSPNQTSLYFCASSLIGTGGTEKLFFGSGTQLSVL.

This chain connects TRBV4-1 to TRBJ1-5; TRBD1 agrees at 9 bases. CDR1 is MGHRA, CDR2 YSYEKL, per germline. The CDR3 is 16 amino acids. Germline trimming cut 0 bases from V and 6 bases from J; bases unmatched to any gene: 6. The CDR3 DNA follows: TGCGCCAGCAGCCAAGAAGGACAGGGGATGGGTCAGCCCCAGCATTTT. Translated, it gives CASSQEGQGMGQPQHF.

This chain joins TRBV19 and TRBJ2-7; 10 bases agree with TRBD1. V lost 8 bases, J lost 1 base, and 11 bases stayed unmatched. Germline V gene lookup returns CDR1 LNHDA and CDR2 SQIVND (reference sequence). This CDR3 has 16 amino acids. Here the CDR3 DNA reads TGTGCCAGTGGGGACAGGGGAAAGTCCGGGTCCTACGAGCAGTACTTC. As protein: CASGDRGKSGSYEQYF.

Concerning this clone itself: One end of the junction fails to match germline, which may point to a read error. V is TRBV7-9 and J is TRBJ2-3; weak D call: TRBD1 (5 bases). The CDR3 is 10 residues long. Germline V gene data show CDR1 as SEHNR and CDR2 as FQNEAQ (reference sequence). This CDR3 reads CASSLDGQGF. The CDR3, as DNA: TGTGCCAGCAGCTTAGACGGGCAGGGATTT.

The rearrangement uses TRBV6-6 and TRBJ2-1, with 9 bases aligning to TRBD1. CDR3 length: 14 amino acids. Germline-derived CDR1 and CDR2 are MNHNY and SVGAGI (reference sequence). The ends lost 8 bases at V and 8 bases at J; junction bases unmatched: 10. The CDR3 protein is CASGSGTGGHEQFF. In DNA form, the CDR3 reads TGTGCCAGCGGATCCGGAACAGGGGGCCATGAGCAGTTCTTC.

This clone turned up a few times. This sequence joins TRBV3-1 (or the pseudogene TRBV3-2) and TRBJ1-2; TRBD1 aligns across 7 bases. The germline V gene encodes CDR1 LGHDT and CDR2 YNNKEL (reference sequence). This CDR3 comprises 14 residues. Losses at the gene ends were 1 base for V and 3 bases for J; bases not matched to a gene: 2. The CDR3: CASSQGQGDYGYTF. CDR3 sequence (DNA): TGTGCCAGCAGCCAAGGACAGGGCGACTATGGCTACACCTTC.

The chain employs TRBV5-6 and TRBJ2-7; maybe TRBD1 (5 bases). V lost 0 bases to trimming and J lost 2 bases, with 9 bases between them. Germline V gene data show CDR1 as SGHDT and CDR2 as YYEEEE. The length of the CDR3 is 14 residues. The CDR3 loop reads CASSLVVRAYEQYF. CDR3 DNA sequence: TGTGCCAGCAGCTTGGTTGTCAGGGCCTACGAGCAGTACTTC.

The table lists this clone with a count of one. The chain recombines TRBV4-2 with TRBJ2-4; D possibly corresponds to TRBD2 (5 bases). V was pared by 0 bases and J by 1 base, with 19 bases between. The germline CDR1 and CDR2 sequences are LGHNA and YNFKEQ. The CDR3 is 19 amino acids. The CDR3 DNA reads TGTGCCAGCAGCCAAGAGTGGACGGCCGGCCGAGGGGCCAAAAACATTCAGTACTTC. This sequence encodes CASSQEWTAGRGAKNIQYF.

CDR3 coding DNA: TGTGCCAGCAGACAGGGGGCAGGTTACGAGCAGTACTTC. Protein sequence: CASRQGAGYEQYF. The chain is built from TRBV25-1 and TRBJ2-7; TRBD1 matches 9 bases. Germline V gene lookup returns CDR1 MGHDK and CDR2 SYGVNS. With V trimmed by 6 bases and J by 4 bases, 4 bases remained unmatched. The CDR3 runs to 13 residues.

The rearrangement uses TRBV19 and TRBJ1-1; 10 bases are shared with TRBD1. The CDR3 runs 14 residues. In germline, CDR1 is LNHDA, CDR2 SQIVND (reference sequence). V shed 6 bases and J 10 bases; nucleotides not matched to a gene: 11. The chain's CDR3 is CASRGTGDFSRAFF. The CDR3 nucleotides read TGTGCCAGTAGGGGGACAGGGGACTTTTCGCGAGCTTTCTTT.

The chain employs TRBV20-1 and TRBJ2-3, with 10 bases matching TRBD2. The V gene end was trimmed by 3 bases and the J gene end by 3 bases; junction bases not matched to a gene: 6. Germline V gene sequence: CDR1 DFQATT, CDR2 SNEGSKA (reference sequence). This CDR3 has 15 amino acids. The CDR3: CSASPLAGVTDTQYF. CDR3 in DNA: TGCAGTGCTAGTCCCCTAGCGGGGGTGACAGATACGCAGTATTTT.

This clone has only one observation. The chain links TRBV4-2 to TRBJ1-2; possible D gene TRBD1, 5 bases. The CDR3 totals 14 residues. The V end was cut by 0 bases, the J end by 7 bases, with 12 bases between. Germline assignment: CDR1 LGHNA and CDR2 YNFKEQ. This CDR3 reads CASSQEDSSIGYTF. CDR3 sequence (DNA): TGTGCCAGCAGCCAAGAAGACAGCTCAATTGGCTACACCTTC.

This chain uses TRBV6-5 with TRBJ1-1, with 7 nucleotides matching TRBD1. The CDR3 sequence is 14 residues long. Per germline, CDR1 MNHEY and CDR2 SVGAGI. CDR3: CAGRDRPQGAEAFF. CDR3 in DNA: TGTGCGGGAAGGGACAGACCCCAGGGGGCTGAAGCTTTCTTT.

The chain carries TRBV5-4 and TRBJ1-1; the D is unclear. The CDR3 runs 15 residues. CDR1 and CDR2 (germline): SGHNT, YYREEE (reference sequence). V was trimmed by 0 bases and J by 7 bases, leaving 16 bases between them. Here the CDR3 DNA reads TGTGCCAGCAGCTTGGTAGGTGCGGCAGCAATTGAAGCTTTCTTT. This sequence encodes CASSLVGAAAIEAFF.